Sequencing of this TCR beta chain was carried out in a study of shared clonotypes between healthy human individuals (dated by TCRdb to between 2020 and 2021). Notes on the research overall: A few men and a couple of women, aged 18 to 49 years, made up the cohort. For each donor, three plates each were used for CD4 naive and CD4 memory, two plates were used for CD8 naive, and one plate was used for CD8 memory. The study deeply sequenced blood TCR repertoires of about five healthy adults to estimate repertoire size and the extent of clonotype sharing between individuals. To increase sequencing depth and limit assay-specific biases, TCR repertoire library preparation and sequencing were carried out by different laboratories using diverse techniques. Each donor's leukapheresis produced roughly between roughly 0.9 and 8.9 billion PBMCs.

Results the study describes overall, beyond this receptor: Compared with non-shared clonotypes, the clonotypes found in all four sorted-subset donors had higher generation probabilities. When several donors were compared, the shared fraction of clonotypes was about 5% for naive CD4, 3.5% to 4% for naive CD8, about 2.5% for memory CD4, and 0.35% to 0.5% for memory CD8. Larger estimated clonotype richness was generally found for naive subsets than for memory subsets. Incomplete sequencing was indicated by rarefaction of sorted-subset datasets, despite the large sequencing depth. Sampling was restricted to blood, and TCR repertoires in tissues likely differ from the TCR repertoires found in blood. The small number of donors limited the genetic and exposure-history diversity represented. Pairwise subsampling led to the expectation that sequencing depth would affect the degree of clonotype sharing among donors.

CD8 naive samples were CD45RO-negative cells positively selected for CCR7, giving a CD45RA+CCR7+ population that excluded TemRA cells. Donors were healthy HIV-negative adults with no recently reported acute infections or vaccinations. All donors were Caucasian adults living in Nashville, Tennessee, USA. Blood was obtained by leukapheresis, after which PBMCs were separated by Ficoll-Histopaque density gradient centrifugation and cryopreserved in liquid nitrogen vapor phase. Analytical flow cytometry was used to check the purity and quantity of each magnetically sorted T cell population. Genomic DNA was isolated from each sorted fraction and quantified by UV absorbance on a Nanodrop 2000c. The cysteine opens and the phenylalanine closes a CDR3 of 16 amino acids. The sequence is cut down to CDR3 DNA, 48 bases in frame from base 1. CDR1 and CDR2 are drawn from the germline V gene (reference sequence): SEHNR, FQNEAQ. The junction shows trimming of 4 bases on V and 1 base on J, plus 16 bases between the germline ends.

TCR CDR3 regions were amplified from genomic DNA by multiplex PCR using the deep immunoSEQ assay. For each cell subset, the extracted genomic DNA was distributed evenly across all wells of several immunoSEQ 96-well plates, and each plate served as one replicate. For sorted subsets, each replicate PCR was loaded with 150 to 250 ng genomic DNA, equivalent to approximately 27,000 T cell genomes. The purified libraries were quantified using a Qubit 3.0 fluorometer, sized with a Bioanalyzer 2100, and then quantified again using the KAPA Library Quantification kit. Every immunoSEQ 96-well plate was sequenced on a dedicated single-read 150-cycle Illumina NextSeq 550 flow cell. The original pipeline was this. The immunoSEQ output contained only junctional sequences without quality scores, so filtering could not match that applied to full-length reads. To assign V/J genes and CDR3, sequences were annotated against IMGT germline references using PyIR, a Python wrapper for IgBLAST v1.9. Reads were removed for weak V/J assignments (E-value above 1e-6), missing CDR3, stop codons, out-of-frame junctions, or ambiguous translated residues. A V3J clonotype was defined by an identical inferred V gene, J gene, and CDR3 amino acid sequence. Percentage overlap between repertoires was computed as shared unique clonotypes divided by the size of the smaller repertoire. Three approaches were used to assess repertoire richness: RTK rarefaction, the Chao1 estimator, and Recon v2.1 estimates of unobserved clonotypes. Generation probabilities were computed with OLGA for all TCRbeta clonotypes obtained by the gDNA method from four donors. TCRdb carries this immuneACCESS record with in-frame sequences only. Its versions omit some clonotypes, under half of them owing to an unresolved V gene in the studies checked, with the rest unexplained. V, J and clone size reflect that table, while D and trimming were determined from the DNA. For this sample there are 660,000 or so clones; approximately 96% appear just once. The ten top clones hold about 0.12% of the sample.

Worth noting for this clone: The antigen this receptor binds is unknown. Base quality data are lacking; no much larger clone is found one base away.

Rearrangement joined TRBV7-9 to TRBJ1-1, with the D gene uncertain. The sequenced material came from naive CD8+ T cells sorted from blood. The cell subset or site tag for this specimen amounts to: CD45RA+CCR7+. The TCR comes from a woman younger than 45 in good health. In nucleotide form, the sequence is TGTGCCAGCAGCTCCCCCCCGCAATTGACGAACACTGAAGCTTTCTTT. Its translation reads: CASSSPPQLTNTEAFF.